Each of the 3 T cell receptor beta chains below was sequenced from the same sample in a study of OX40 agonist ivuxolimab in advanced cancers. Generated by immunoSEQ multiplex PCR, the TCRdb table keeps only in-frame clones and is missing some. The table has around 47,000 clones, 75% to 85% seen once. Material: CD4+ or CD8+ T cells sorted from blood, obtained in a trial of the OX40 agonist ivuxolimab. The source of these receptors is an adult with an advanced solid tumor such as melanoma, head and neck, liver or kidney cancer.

CDR3 sequence (DNA): TGTGCCAGCAGAAGCGTCCAGAGCGACTATGGCTACACCTTC. This encodes CASRSVQSDYGYTF. This chain joins TRBV7-2 and TRBJ1-2; D unclear. The germline gives CDR1 SGHTA, CDR2 FQGNSA. The V end was cut by 6 bases, the J end by 3 bases, with 14 bases between. CDR3 length: 14 residues.

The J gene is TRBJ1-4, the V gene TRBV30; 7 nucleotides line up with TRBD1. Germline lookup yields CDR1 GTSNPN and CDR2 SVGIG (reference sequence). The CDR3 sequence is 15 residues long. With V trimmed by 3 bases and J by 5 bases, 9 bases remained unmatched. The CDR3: CAWRPTGAENEKLFF. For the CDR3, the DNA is TGTGCCTGGAGGCCAACAGGGGCGGAGAATGAAAAACTGTTTTTT. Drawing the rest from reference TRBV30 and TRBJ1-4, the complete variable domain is SQTIHQWPATLVQPVGSPLSLECTVEGTSNPNLYWYRQAAGRGLQLLFYSVGIGQISSEVPQNLSASRPQDRQFILSSKKLLLSDSGFYLCAWRPTGAENEKLFFGSGTQLSVL.

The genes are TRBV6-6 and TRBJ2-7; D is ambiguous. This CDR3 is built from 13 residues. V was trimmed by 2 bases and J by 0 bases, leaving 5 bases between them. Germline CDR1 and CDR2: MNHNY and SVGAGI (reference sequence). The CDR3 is CASSYRISYEQYF. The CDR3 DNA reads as TGTGCCAGCAGTTACAGGATCTCCTACGAGCAGTACTTC.